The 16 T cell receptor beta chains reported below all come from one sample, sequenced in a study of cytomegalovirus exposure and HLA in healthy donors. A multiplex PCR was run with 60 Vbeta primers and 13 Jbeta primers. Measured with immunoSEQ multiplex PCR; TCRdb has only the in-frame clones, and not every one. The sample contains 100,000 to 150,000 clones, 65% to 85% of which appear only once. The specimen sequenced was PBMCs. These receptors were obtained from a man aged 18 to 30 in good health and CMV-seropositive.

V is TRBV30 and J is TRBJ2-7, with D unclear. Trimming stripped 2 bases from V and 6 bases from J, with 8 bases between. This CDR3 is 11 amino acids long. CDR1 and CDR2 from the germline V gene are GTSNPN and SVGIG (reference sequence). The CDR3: CAWSIRGEQYF. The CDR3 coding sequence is TGTGCCTGGAGTATTCGAGGCGAGCAGTACTTC.

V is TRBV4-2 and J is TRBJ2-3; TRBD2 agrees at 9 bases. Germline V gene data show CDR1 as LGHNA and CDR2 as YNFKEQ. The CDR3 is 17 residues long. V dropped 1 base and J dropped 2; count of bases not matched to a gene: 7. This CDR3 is CASSQVLAGELTDTQYF. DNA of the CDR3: TGTGCCAGCAGCCAAGTGTTAGCGGGGGAGCTCACAGATACGCAGTATTTT.

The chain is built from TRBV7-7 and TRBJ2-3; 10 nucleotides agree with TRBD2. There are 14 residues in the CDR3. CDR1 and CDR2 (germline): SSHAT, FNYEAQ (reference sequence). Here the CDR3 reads CASSLAGVTDTQYF. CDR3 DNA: TGTGCTTCCTCCCTAGCGGGAGTAACAGATACGCAGTATTTT.

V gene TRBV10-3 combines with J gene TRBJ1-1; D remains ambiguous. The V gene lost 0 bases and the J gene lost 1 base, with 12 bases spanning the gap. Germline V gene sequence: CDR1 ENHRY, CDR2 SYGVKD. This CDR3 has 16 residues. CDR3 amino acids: CAISESRGQTNTEAFF. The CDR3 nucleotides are TGTGCCATCAGTGAGTCGAGAGGGCAGACGAACACTGAAGCTTTCTTT.

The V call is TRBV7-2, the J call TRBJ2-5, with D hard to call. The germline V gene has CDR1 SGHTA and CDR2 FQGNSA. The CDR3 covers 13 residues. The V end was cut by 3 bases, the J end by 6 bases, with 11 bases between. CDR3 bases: TGTGCCAGCAGCTTTGGGCCCCGACAGACCCAGTACTTC. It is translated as CASSFGPRQTQYF.

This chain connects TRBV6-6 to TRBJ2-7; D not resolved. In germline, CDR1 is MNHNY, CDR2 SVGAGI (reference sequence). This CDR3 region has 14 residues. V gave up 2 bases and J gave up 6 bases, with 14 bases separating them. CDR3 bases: TGTGCCAGCAGTTACCTTCGGTTCCCGGGCGAGCAGTACTTC. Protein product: CASSYLRFPGEQYF.

The CDR3 DNA is TGTGCCAGCAAGACTGGGGGGAGCAATCAGCCCCAGCATTTT. Translating gives CASKTGGSNQPQHF. The chain couples TRBV6-5 to TRBJ1-5, with a weak D call TRBD1 (5 bases). Deletions cut 7 bases from V and 1 base from J, with 11 bases between. The CDR3 covers 14 residues. Germline V gives CDR1 MNHEY, CDR2 SVGAGI.

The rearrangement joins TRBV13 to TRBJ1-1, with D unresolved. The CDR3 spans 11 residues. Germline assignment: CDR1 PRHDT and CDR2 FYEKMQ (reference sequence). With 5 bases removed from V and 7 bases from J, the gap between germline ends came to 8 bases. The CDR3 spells CASSLSREAFF. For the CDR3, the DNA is TGTGCCAGCAGCCTAAGCCGTGAAGCTTTCTTT.

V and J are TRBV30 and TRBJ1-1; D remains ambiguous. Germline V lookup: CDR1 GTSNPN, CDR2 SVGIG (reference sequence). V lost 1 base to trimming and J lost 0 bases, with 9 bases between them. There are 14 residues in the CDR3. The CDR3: CAWSAAGMNTEAFF. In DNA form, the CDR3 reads TGTGCCTGGAGTGCCGCGGGGATGAACACTGAAGCTTTCTTT.

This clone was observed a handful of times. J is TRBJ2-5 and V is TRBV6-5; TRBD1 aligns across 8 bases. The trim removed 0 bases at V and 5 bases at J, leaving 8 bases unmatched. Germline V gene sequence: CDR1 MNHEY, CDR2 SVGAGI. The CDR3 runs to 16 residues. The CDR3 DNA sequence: TGTGCCAGCAGTTACTCACCCCCAGGGGGCGGGGAGACCCAGTACTTC. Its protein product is CASSYSPPGGGETQYF.

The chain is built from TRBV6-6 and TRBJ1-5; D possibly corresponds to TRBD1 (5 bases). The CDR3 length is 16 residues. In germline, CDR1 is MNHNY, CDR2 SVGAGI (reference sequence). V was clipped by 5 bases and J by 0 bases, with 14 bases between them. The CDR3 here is CASSPRDGGSNQPQHF. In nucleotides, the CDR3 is TGTGCCAGCAGTCCGCGGGACGGAGGTAGCAATCAGCCCCAGCATTTT.

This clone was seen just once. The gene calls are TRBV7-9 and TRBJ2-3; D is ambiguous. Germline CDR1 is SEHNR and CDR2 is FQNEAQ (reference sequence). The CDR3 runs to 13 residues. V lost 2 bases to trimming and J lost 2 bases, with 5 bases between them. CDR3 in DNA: TGTGCCAGCAGCTTATTCCTCACAGATACGCAGTATTTT. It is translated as CASSLFLTDTQYF.

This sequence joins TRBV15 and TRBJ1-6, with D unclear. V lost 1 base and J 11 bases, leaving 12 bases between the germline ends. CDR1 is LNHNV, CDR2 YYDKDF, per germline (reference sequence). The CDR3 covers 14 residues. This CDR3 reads CATSRGGSPTPLHF. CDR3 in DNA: TGTGCCACCAGCAGAGGAGGAAGCCCAACACCCCTCCACTTT.

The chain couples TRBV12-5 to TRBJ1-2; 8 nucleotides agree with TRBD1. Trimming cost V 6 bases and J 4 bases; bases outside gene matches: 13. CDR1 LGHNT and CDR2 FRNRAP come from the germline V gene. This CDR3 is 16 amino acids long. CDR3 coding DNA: TGTGCTAGTGGAATATATCAGGGGGCACCACGCTATGGCTACACCTTC. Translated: CASGIYQGAPRYGYTF.

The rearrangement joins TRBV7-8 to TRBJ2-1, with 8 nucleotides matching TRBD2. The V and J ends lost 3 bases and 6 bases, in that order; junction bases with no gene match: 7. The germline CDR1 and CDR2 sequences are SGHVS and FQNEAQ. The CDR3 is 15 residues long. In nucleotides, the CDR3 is TGTGCCAGCAGCTTTCGGGAGGGGATGGCCAATGAGCAGTTCTTC. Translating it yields CASSFREGMANEQFF.

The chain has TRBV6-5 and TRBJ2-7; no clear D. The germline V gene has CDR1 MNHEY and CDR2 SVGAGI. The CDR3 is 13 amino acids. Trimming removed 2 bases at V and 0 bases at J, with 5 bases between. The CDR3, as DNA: TGTGCCAGCAGTTACCACTTCTCCTACGAGCAGTACTTC. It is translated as CASSYHFSYEQYF.